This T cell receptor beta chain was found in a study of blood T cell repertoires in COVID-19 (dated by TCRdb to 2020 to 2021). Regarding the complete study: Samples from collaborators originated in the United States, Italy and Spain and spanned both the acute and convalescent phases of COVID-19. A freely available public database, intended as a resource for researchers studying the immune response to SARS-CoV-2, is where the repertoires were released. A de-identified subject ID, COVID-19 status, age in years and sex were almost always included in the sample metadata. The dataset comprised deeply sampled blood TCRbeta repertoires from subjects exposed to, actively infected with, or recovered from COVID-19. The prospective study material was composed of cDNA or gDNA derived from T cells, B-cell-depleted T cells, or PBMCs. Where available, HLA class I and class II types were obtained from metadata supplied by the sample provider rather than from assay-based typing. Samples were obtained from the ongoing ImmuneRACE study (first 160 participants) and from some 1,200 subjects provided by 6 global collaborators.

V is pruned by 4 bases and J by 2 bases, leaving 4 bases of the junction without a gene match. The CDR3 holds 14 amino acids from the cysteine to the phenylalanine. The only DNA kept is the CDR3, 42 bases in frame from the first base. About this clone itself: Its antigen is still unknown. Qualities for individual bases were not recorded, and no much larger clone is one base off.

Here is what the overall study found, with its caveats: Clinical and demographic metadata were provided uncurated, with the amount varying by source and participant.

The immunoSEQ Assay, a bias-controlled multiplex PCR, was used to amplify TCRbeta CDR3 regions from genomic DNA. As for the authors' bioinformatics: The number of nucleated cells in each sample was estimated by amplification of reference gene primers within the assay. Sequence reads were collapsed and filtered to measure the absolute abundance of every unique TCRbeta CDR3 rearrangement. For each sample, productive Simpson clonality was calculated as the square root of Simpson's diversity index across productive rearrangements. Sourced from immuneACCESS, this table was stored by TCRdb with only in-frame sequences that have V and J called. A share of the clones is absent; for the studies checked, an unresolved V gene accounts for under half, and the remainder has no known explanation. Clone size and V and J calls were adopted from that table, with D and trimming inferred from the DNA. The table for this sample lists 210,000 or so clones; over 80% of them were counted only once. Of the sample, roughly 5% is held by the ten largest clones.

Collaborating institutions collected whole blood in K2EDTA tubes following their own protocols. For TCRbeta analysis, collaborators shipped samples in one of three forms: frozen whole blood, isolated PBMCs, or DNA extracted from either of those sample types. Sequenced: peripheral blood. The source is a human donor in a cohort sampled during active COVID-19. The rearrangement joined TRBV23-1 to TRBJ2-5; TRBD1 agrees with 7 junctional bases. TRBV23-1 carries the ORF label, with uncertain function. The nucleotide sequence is TGCGCCAGCAGTCCTAAGGGACAGCAAGAGACCCAGTACTTC. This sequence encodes CASSPKGQQETQYF.